This passage covers 26 T cell receptor beta chains from one sample sequenced in a study of blood T cell repertoires in COVID-19 (dated by TCRdb to 2018 to 2020). The library relied on the immunoSEQ multiplex PCR assay. In its TCRdb copy, this immuneACCESS table keeps in-frame sequences only and misses some clones. Where compared with another copy, unresolved V genes explain less than half of these, and the others have no known cause. Present in this sample are some 150,000 clones, about 85% of which were seen just once. About 2.4% of the sample is taken by the ten largest. Sequencing was performed on peripheral blood. All receptors derive from a woman aged 70-85 years with acute or convalescent COVID-19.

The rearrangement uses TRBV3-1 (or the pseudogene TRBV3-2) and TRBJ2-5, with 10 bases identical to TRBD2. V was clipped by 1 base and J by 4 bases; unmatched bases: 6. There are 16 residues in the CDR3. CDR1 is LGHDT and CDR2 is YNNKEL in the germline V gene (reference sequence). CDR3 in amino acids: CASSQAPSGGGETQYF. CDR3 sequence (DNA): TGTGCCAGCAGCCAAGCCCCTAGCGGGGGTGGAGAGACCCAGTACTTC.

Remarks on this clone: The same CDR3 arises from other DNA sequences in this sample as well. The V gene is TRBV18, the J gene TRBJ1-5; a weak D match, TRBD1 (5 bases). CDR1 and CDR2 (germline): KGHSH, LQKENI. The CDR3 is made up of 16 amino acids. V dropped 3 bases and J dropped 0 bases, with 12 bases sitting between them. CDR3 DNA sequence: TGTGCCAGCTCACCCGGGGGAGGAGATAGCAATCAGCCCCAGCATTTT. The encoded protein is CASSPGGGDSNQPQHF. The whole variable domain, remainder taken from reference TRBV18 and TRBJ1-5, is NAGVMQNPRHLVRRRGQEARLRCSPMKGHSHVYWYRQLPEEGLKFMVYLQKENIIDESGMPKERFSAEFPKEGPSILRIQQVVRGDSAAYFCASSPGGGDSNQPQHFGDGTRLSIL.

This clone appeared a single time. The V call is TRBV29-1, the J call TRBJ2-5, with D maybe TRBD1 (6 bases). The CDR3 has 13 residues. Trimming cost V 6 bases and J 5 bases, with 16 bases left between them. Germline assignment: CDR1 SQVTM and CDR2 ANQGSEA. Here the CDR3 DNA reads TGCAGCGTCGCACAGGGTCTGGGGGAGACCCAGTACTTC. Its translation is CSVAQGLGETQYF.

Here the CDR3 DNA reads TGCAGCGTTAGGGACAGGGGAAACACTGAAGCTTTCTTT. It translates to CSVRDRGNTEAFF. The chain uses TRBV29-1 and TRBJ1-1; 10 bases are shared with TRBD1. The CDR3 runs 13 residues. Germline CDR1 is SQVTM and CDR2 is ANQGSEA. Trimming at V came to 5 bases and at J to 2 bases, leaving 2 bases not matched to a gene.

The V call is TRBV7-2, the J call TRBJ2-1; 7 nucleotides line up with TRBD2. V lost 3 bases, J lost 0 bases, and 2 bases stayed unmatched. The CDR3 consists of 15 residues. Germline-derived CDR1 and CDR2 are SGHTA and FQGNSA. The CDR3 bases are TGTGCCAGCAGCTTGCGGGACTACTCCTACAATGAGCAGTTCTTC. This encodes CASSLRDYSYNEQFF. Full variable domain (rest looked up from reference TRBV7-2 and TRBJ2-1): GAGVSQSPSNKVTEKGKDVELRCDPISGHTALYWYRQSLGQGLEFLIYFQGNSAPDKSGLPSDRFSAERTGGSVSTLTIQRTQQEDSAVYLCASSLRDYSYNEQFFGPGTRLTVL.

The chain couples TRBV5-1 to TRBJ2-1, with 9 bases matching TRBD2. Trimming cost V 1 base and J 6 bases; bases outside gene matches: 8. The germline V gene encodes CDR1 SGHRS and CDR2 YFSETQ. The CDR3 is 16 residues long. The CDR3 here is CASSLRAGGPFNEQFF. The CDR3 nucleotides are TGCGCCAGCAGCTTGCGGGCGGGGGGGCCTTTCAATGAGCAGTTCTTC.

This clone was counted a single time. This chain uses TRBV9 with TRBJ2-1; D remains ambiguous. The CDR3 spans 13 residues. The V and J ends lost 2 bases and 7 bases respectively, with 10 bases between them. Germline CDR1 SGDLS, CDR2 YYNGEE. The CDR3 DNA reads as TGTGCCAGCAGCGTCTCATCGAGGAATGAGCAGTTCTTC. It specifies CASSVSSRNEQFF.

As for this clone: The same CDR3 can be traced to other DNA sequences in this sample. J is TRBJ2-6 and V is TRBV6-5; tentative D call: TRBD1 (6 bases). Germline CDR1 and CDR2: MNHEY and SVGAGI. V was shortened by 6 bases and J by 0 bases, with 9 bases between the two germline ends. The CDR3 is 15 residues long. Here the CDR3 DNA reads TGTGCCAGCAGACTGGACAGCTCTGGGGCCAACGTCCTGACTTTC. It specifies CASRLDSSGANVLTF.

Only one count was recorded for this clone. CDR3 amino acids: CASSVEDGIINYGYTF. CDR3 DNA sequence: TGTGCCAGCAGCGTAGAGGACGGGATCATAAACTATGGCTACACCTTC. The rearrangement uses TRBV9 and TRBJ1-2, with D unclear. Germline-derived CDR1 and CDR2 are SGDLS and YYNGEE. The CDR3 length is 16 residues. Trimming shortened V by 0 bases and J by 2 bases, and 14 bases separated the two germline ends.

The V and J genes are TRBV10-3 and TRBJ2-5; 10 positions match TRBD1. This CDR3 is 16 amino acids long. In germline, CDR1 is ENHRY, CDR2 SYGVKD. V lost 5 bases and J lost 4; bases outside the gene matches: 10. The CDR3 spells CAISSIGTGEAETQYF. CDR3 DNA: TGTGCCATCAGTTCAATCGGGACAGGGGAAGCAGAGACCCAGTACTTC.

CDR3 nucleotides: TGTGCCAGCAGCGTAGATTGGACAGGACTTACTGAAGCTTTCTTT. Its protein is CASSVDWTGLTEAFF. The rearrangement links TRBV9 to TRBJ1-1, with TRBD1 matching 7 bases. With V trimmed by 0 bases and J by 5 bases, 7 bases remained unmatched. CDR3 length equals 15 residues. CDR1 is SGDLS, CDR2 YYNGEE, per germline.

This rearrangement joins TRBV24-1 to TRBJ2-5, with TRBD2 matching over 7 bases. The CDR3 totals 15 residues. Germline CDR1 and CDR2: KGHDR and SFDVKD. V dropped 3 bases and J dropped 9; count of bases not matched to a gene: 12. CDR3 protein: CATSDGGTTSGAQYF. The CDR3 nucleotides are TGTGCCACCAGTGATGGCGGGACTACCAGCGGGGCCCAGTACTTC.

The chain employs TRBV7-2 and TRBJ2-5; D gene unclear. The CDR3 totals 14 residues. Germline CDR1 is SGHTA and CDR2 is FQGNSA. V lost 1 base and J 1 base, leaving 7 bases between the germline ends. CDR3 sequence: CASSLEQVQETQYF. CDR3 in DNA: TGTGCCAGCAGCTTAGAGCAGGTCCAAGAGACCCAGTACTTC.

This sequence joins TRBV6-5 and TRBJ1-2; TRBD1 matches 10 bases. The trim removed 6 bases at V and 1 base at J, leaving 5 bases unmatched. The germline gives CDR1 MNHEY, CDR2 SVGAGI. The CDR3 runs 15 residues. The DNA for the CDR3 is TGTGCCAGCAGGCAGGACAGGGGGTTTAACTATGGCTACACCTTC. Translating gives CASRQDRGFNYGYTF.

The rearrangement links TRBV5-3 to TRBJ1-2, with 10 nucleotides matching TRBD1. TRBV5-3 is recorded as an ORF, its role being uncertain. CDR3 length: 15 residues. Losses at the gene ends were 5 bases for V and 2 bases for J; bases not matched to a gene: 6. The CDR3 sequence is CARRPRQGANYGYTF. In DNA form, the CDR3 reads TGTGCCAGAAGACCCCGACAGGGGGCGAACTATGGCTACACCTTC.

V is TRBV15 and J is TRBJ1-4; D is uncertain. Germline loops: CDR1 LNHNV, CDR2 YYDKDF (reference sequence). There are 16 residues in the CDR3. The V end lost 0 bases, the J end lost 5 bases, and 13 bases lay between the germline ends. The CDR3 DNA is TGTGCCACCAGCAGAGACGTCGCGGGGATCAATGAAAAACTGTTTTTT. Encoded protein: CATSRDVAGINEKLFF.

This chain connects TRBV18 to TRBJ1-1, with no clear D. In germline, CDR1 is KGHSH, CDR2 LQKENI. V was trimmed by 4 bases and J by 8 bases, leaving 11 bases between them. This CDR3 has 12 residues. The CDR3 is CASSLPGREAFF. CDR3 DNA: TGTGCCAGCTCACTTCCGGGGAGGGAAGCTTTCTTT.

This clone has more than one count but fewer than ten. The V and J genes are TRBV5-5 and TRBJ1-2; 9 positions agree with TRBD1. Unmatched junction bases numbered 12, after V lost 3 bases and J lost 3 bases. This CDR3 is built from 17 residues. Germline loops: CDR1 SGHKS, CDR2 YYEKEE (reference sequence). CDR3 sequence: CASSSRDRVAGHYGYTF. CDR3 DNA sequence: TGTGCCAGCAGCTCCCGGGACAGGGTGGCGGGTCACTATGGCTACACCTTC.

The CDR3, as DNA: TGTGCCAGCAGCTTACTAGGCCTACAGAACACCGGGGAGCTGTTTTTT. Amino acid sequence: CASSLLGLQNTGELFF. The rearrangement joins TRBV7-3 to TRBJ2-2; D gene uncertain. V was trimmed by 2 bases and J by 1 base, leaving 11 bases between them. There are 16 residues in the CDR3. Per the germline V gene, CDR1 is SGHTA and CDR2 is FQGTGA.

The CDR3 sequence is CASSPRLAGGPREQFF. In DNA form, the CDR3 reads TGTGCCAGCAGCCCCCGTTTAGCGGGGGGCCCTAGAGAGCAGTTCTTC. This chain uses TRBV9 with TRBJ2-1, with 10 bases that match TRBD2. V lost 4 bases, J lost 10 bases, and 14 bases stayed unmatched. The germline V gene has CDR1 SGDLS and CDR2 YYNGEE. The CDR3 is 16 amino acids.

This clone was seen a single time. CDR3 sequence (DNA): TGTGCCAGCAGCCAAGTTGGGCGCCCCTACGAGCAGTACTTC. Its protein product is CASSQVGRPYEQYF. The rearrangement uses TRBV3-1 (or the pseudogene TRBV3-2) and TRBJ2-7, with D hard to call. The CDR3 covers 14 residues. Germline values: CDR1 LGHDT, CDR2 YNNKEL (reference sequence). Trimming left V 1 base short and J 2 bases short, with 9 bases between.

This sequence joins TRBV21-1 and TRBJ1-1; TRBD1 is the table's D call, not checked against the DNA. TRBV21-1 is labeled a pseudogene. CDR3 size: 12 residues. The CDR3 DNA sequence: TGTGCCAGCAGCCCCCGGACAGGAGAAGCTTTCTTT. It encodes CASSPRTGEAFF.

This rearrangement joins TRBV29-1 to TRBJ1-2, with 7 bases lining up with TRBD1. The V gene end was trimmed by 8 bases and the J gene end by 2 bases; junction bases not matched to a gene: 11. The CDR3 covers 14 residues. Germline assignment: CDR1 SQVTM and CDR2 ANQGSEA. The DNA for the CDR3 is TGCAGCACACACGCGGGGGGACAGAACTATGGCTACACCTTC. Amino acids: CSTHAGGQNYGYTF. Full variable domain (rest looked up from reference TRBV29-1 and TRBJ1-2): SAVISQKPSRDICQRGTSLTIQCQVDSQVTMMFWYRQQPGQSLTLIATANQGSEATYESGFVIDKFPISRPNLTFSTLTVSNMSPEDSSIYLCSTHAGGQNYGYTFGSGTRLTVV.

This chain joins TRBV6-5 and TRBJ2-7; TRBD1 is a possible D gene (6 bases). CDR1 is MNHEY, CDR2 SVGAGI, per germline. V lost 5 bases and J 3 bases, leaving 14 bases between the germline ends. This CDR3 is built from 14 residues. The CDR3 sequence: CASSRPGQIYEQYF. The CDR3 DNA reads as TGTGCCAGCAGTCGTCCGGGACAAATCTACGAGCAGTACTTC.

The chain employs TRBV6-5 and TRBJ2-1, with D possibly matching TRBD2 (5 bases). Trimming shortened V by 0 bases and J by 9 bases, and 12 bases separated the two germline ends. Per the germline V gene, CDR1 is MNHEY and CDR2 is SVGAGI. CDR3 length: 14 amino acids. The chain's CDR3 is CASSYSFPGGEQFF. The CDR3, as DNA: TGTGCCAGCAGTTACTCCTTCCCTGGAGGTGAGCAGTTCTTC.

The V call is TRBV27, the J call TRBJ1-6; D uncertain. The CDR3 is made up of 15 amino acids. CDR1 and CDR2 from the germline V gene are MNHEY and SMNVEV (reference sequence). V was cut by 0 bases and J by 4 bases, with 7 bases left in between. The CDR3 here is CASSLSGGYNSPLHF. The CDR3, as DNA: TGTGCCAGCAGTTTATCGGGCGGGTATAATTCACCCCTCCACTTT.